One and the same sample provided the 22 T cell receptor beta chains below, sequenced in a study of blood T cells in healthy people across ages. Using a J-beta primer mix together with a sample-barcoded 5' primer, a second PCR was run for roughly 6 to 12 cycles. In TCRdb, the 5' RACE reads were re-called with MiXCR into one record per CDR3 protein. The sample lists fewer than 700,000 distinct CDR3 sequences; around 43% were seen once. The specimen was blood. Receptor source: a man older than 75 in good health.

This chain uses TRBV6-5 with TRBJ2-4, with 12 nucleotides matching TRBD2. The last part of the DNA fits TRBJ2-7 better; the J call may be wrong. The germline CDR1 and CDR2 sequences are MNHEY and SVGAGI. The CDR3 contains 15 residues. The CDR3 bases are TGTGCCAGCAGTTACCAGACTAGCGGGAGATACGAGCAGTACTTC. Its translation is CASSYQTSGRYEQYF.

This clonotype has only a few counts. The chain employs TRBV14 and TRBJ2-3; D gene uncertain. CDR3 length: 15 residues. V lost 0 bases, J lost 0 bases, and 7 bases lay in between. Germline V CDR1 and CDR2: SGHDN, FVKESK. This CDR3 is CASSQDITSTDTQYF. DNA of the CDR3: TGTGCCAGCAGCCAAGACATTACTAGCACAGATACGCAGTATTTT.

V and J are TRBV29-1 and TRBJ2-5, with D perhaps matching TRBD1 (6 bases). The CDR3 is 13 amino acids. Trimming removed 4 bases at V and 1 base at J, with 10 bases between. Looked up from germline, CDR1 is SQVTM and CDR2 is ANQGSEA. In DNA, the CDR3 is TGCAGCGTTGGTGGGGGCTCCCAAGAGACCCAGTACTTC. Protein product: CSVGGGSQETQYF.

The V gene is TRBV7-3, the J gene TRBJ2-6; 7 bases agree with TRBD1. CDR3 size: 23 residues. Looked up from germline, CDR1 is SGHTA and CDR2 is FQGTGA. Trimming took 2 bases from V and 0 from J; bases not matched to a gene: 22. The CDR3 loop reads CASSLRPTRTGEQYLSGANVLTF. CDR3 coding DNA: TGTGCCAGCAGCTTACGGCCAACCCGGACAGGAGAACAATACCTCTCTGGGGCCAACGTCCTGACTTTC.

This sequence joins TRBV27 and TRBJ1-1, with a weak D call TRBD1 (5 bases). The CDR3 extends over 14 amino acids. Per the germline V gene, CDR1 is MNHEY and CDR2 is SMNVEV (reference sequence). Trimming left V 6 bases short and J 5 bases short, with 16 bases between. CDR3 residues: CASRIGTALTEAFF. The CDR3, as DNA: TGTGCCAGCAGAATAGGGACCGCCCTTACTGAAGCTTTCTTT.

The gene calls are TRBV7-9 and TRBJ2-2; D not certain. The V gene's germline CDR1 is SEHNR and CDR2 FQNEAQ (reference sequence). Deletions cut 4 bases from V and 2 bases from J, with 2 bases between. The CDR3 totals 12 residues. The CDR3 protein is CASSYNTGELFF. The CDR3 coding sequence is TGTGCCAGCAGCTACAACACCGGGGAGCTGTTTTTT.

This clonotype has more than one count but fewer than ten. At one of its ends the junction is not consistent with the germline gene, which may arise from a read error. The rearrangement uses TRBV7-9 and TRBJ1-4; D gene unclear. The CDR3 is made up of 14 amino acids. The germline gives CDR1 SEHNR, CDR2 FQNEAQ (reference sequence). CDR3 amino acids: CASSLAGTKEKLFF. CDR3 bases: TGTGCCAGCAGCTTAGCTGGAACTAAGGAAAAACTGTTTTTT.

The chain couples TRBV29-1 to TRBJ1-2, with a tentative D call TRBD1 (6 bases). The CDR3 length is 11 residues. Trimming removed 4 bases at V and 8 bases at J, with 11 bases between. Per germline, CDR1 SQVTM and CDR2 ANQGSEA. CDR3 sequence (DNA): TGCAGCGTTGTGGGGGCAGGGGGCTACACCTTC. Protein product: CSVVGAGGYTF. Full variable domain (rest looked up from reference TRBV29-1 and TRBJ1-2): SAVISQKPSRDICQRGTSLTIQCQVDSQVTMMFWYRQQPGQSLTLIATANQGSEATYESGFVIDKFPISRPNLTFSTLTVSNMSPEDSSIYLCSVVGAGGYTFGSGTRLTVV.

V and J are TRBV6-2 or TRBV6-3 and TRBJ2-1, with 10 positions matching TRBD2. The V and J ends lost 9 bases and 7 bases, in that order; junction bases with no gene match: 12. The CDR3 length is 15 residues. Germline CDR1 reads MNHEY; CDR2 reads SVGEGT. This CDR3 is CASKRPGLAQNEQFF. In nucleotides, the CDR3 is TGTGCCAGTAAGAGACCGGGACTAGCGCAGAATGAGCAGTTCTTC.

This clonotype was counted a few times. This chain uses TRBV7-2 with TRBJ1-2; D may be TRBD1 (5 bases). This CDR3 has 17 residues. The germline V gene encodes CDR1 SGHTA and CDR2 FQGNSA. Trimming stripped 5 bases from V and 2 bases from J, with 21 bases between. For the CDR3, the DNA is TGTGCCAGCAGCCCGGGGGATTGGGGCTCGTCGAACTATGGCTACACCTTC. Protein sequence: CASSPGDWGSSNYGYTF.

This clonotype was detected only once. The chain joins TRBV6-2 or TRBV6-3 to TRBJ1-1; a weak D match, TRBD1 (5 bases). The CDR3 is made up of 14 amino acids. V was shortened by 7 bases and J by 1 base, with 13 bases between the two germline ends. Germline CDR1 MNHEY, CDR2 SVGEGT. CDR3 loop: CASTQEGPNTEAFF. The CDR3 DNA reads TGTGCCAGCACGCAGGAGGGACCGAACACTGAAGCTTTCTTT.

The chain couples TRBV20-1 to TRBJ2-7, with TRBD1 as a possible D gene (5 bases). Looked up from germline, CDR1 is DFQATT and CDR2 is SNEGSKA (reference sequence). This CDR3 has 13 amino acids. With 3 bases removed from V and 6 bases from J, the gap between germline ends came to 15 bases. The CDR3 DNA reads TGCAGTGCTAGGAGTCAGGGCCTCTCCGAGCAGTACTTC. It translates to CSARSQGLSEQYF.

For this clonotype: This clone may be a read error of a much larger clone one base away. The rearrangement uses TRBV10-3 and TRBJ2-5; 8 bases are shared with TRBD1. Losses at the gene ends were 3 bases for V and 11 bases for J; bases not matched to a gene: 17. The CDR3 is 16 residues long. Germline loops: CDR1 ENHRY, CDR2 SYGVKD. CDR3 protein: CAISEPTGDRSYGQYF. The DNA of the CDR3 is TGTGCCATCAGTGAACCAACCGGGGACAGGTCCTACGGGCAGTACTTC.

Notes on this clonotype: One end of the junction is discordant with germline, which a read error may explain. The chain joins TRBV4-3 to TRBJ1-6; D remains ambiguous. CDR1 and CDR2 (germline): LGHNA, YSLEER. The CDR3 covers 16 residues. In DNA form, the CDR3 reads TGCGCCAGCAGCCAAGATCGTGGCAGGATTGGGTCACCCCCCCACTTT. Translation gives CASSQDRGRIGSPPHF.

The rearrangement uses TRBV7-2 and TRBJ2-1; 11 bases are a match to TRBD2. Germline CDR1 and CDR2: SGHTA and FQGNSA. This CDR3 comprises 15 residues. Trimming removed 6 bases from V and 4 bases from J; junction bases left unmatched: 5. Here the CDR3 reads CASSHSGGAYNEQFF. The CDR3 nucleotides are TGTGCCAGCAGTCATAGCGGGGGGGCTTACAATGAGCAGTTCTTC.

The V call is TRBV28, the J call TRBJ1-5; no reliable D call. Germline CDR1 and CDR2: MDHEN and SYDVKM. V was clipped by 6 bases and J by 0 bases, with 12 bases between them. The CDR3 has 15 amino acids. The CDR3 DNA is TGTGCCAGCAGGGGGAGGGATGCTAGCAATCAGCCCCAGCATTTT. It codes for CASRGRDASNQPQHF.

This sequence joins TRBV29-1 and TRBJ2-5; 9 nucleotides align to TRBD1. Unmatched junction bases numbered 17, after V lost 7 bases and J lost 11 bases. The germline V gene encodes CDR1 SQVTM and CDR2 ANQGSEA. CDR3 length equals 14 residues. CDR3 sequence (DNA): TGCAGCGCGACCGACAGGGGGATTAACAATGAGCAGTACTTC. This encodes CSATDRGINNEQYF.

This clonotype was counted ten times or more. CDR3: CASSPRDRSTYGYTF. As DNA, the CDR3 is TGTGCCAGCAGTCCTCGGGACAGGTCGACCTATGGCTACACCTTC. This rearrangement joins TRBV27 to TRBJ1-2, with 8 bases fitting TRBD1. The length of the CDR3 is 15 residues. The V and J ends lost 5 bases and 4 bases, in that order; junction bases with no gene match: 9. Germline-derived CDR1 and CDR2 are MNHEY and SMNVEV (reference sequence).

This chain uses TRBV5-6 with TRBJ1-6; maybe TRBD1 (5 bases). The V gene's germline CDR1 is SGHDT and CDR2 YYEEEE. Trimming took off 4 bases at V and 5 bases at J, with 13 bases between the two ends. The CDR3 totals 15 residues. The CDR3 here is CASSPGGADNSPLHF. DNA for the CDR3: TGTGCCAGCAGCCCGGGGGGAGCCGATAATTCACCCCTCCACTTT.

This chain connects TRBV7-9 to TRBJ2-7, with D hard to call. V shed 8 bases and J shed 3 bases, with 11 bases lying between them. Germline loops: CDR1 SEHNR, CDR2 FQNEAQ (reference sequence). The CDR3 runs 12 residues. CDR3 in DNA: TGTGCCAGCGCTCCAACCCTCTACGAGCAGTACTTC. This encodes CASAPTLYEQYF.

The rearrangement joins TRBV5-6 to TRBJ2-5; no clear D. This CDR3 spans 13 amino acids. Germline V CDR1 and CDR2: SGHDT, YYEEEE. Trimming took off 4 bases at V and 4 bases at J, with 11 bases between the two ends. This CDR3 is CASSVPGTETQYF. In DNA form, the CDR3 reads TGTGCCAGCAGCGTGCCAGGAACAGAGACCCAGTACTTC.

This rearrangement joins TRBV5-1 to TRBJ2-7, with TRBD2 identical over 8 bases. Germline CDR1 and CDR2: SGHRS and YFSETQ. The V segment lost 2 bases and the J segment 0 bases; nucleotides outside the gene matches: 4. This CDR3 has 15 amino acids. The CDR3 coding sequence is TGCGCCAGCAGCTTCCGGGGGGGAACCTCCTACGAGCAGTACTTC. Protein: CASSFRGGTSYEQYF. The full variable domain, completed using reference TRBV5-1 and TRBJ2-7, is KAGVTQTPRYLIKTRGQQVTLSCSPISGHRSVSWYQQTPGQGLQFLFEYFSETQRNKGNFPGRFSGRQFSNSRSEMNVSTLELGDSALYLCASSFRGGTSYEQYFGPGTRLTVT.